This is a list of T cell receptor beta chains from one sample in a study of blood T cell repertoires in COVID-19. Profiling relied on immunoSEQ multiplex PCR, and the TCRdb table lists in-frame clones only, not all of them. The sample lists about 170,000 clones; around 84% were seen once. The sequenced material came from PBMCs or T cells enriched from blood (not recorded which). These receptors were taken from a man in his fifties who had recovered from COVID-19. CDR3s include the opening cysteine and the closing phenylalanine or tryptophan. Each record gives: V gene, J gene, D gene, CDR3 protein. The D gene is left open where the match is weak.

V gene: TRBV18
J gene: TRBJ1-1
D gene: .
CDR3 protein: CASSPQEVNTEAFF

V gene: TRBV9
J gene: TRBJ1-2
D gene: TRBD1
CDR3 protein: CASSPPTGVVYGYTF

V gene: TRBV10-3
J gene: TRBJ1-3
D gene: .
CDR3 protein: CAIDSGSGNTIYF

V gene: TRBV11-2
J gene: TRBJ1-6
D gene: .
CDR3 protein: CASSLDEIRGSPLHF

V gene: TRBV29-1
J gene: TRBJ2-7
D gene: TRBD2
CDR3 protein: CSVVLAVNPYEQYF

V gene: TRBV27
J gene: TRBJ1-1
D gene: .
CDR3 protein: CASSLQWNTEAFF

V gene: TRBV28
J gene: TRBJ1-1
D gene: .
CDR3 protein: CASSPPLGLGGTEAFF

V gene: TRBV2
J gene: TRBJ2-1
D gene: TRBD1
CDR3 protein: CASKGGASNEQFF

V gene: TRBV5-4
J gene: TRBJ2-7
D gene: TRBD1
CDR3 protein: CASSRDRGNEQYF

V gene: TRBV18
J gene: TRBJ1-2
D gene: TRBD1
CDR3 protein: CASSPPRTGLTYGYTF

V gene: TRBV2
J gene: TRBJ2-7
D gene: TRBD1
CDR3 protein: CASSRDSNFLNEQYF

V gene: TRBV28
J gene: TRBJ1-4
D gene: .
CDR3 protein: CASCNGGNEKLFF

V gene: TRBV27
J gene: TRBJ1-6
D gene: .
CDR3 protein: CASNPGQSGLYNSPLHF

V gene: TRBV20-1
J gene: TRBJ1-1
D gene: TRBD1
CDR3 protein: CSASLQGGITEAFF

V gene: TRBV5-4
J gene: TRBJ1-1
D gene: .
CDR3 protein: CASTRGGPNTEAFF

V gene: TRBV12-3/TRBV12-4
J gene: TRBJ1-2
D gene: .
CDR3 protein: CASSLDRYGYTF

V gene: TRBV25-1
J gene: TRBJ1-5
D gene: TRBD1
CDR3 protein: CASSDLQGVDQPQHF

V gene: TRBV14
J gene: TRBJ2-1
D gene: TRBD2
CDR3 protein: CASSQDFSGGGSEQFF

V gene: TRBV6-1
J gene: TRBJ2-1
D gene: .
CDR3 protein: CASSEYSGGSYNEQFF

V gene: TRBV7-8
J gene: TRBJ1-1
D gene: .
CDR3 protein: CASSLQGAGNTEAFF

V gene: TRBV5-1
J gene: TRBJ1-4
D gene: TRBD1
CDR3 protein: CASSLSGQSNEKLFF

V gene: TRBV5-4
J gene: TRBJ2-7
D gene: TRBD2
CDR3 protein: CASSFLTSGGSYEQYF

V gene: TRBV21-1
J gene: TRBJ2-5
D gene: .
CDR3 protein: CASSKSGRTGGEETQYF

V gene: TRBV18
J gene: TRBJ1-5
D gene: .
CDR3 protein: CASSPGGGNQPQHF

V gene: TRBV6-2/TRBV6-3
J gene: TRBJ1-1
D gene: .
CDR3 protein: CASSKLRVNTEAFF